This TCR beta chain was sequenced in a study of tumor and adjacent non-tumor tissue in lung cancer. Whole-study results and caveats: Tumor repertoires had a smaller top 100 clone share than normal lung. Tumor tissue had significantly higher TCR diversity than normal lung.

A modified ARM-PCR protocol with three rounds of nested PCR amplified TCRbeta. TCRdb ran MiXCR on the multiplex PCR reads and lists one entry per CDR3 protein. This table holds about 110,000 distinct CDR3 sequences, over 55% found once. Points on this clonotype: Antigen: not known. This likely comes from a read error, as the CDR3 has no conserved phenylalanine or tryptophan at its end. Because the CDR3's place on the DNA is in doubt, the DNA is left out and the CDR3 is given as listed by TCRdb.

The template was RNA from unsorted bulk tissue. This non-tumor lung sample came from over 3 cm beyond the tumor edge. The CDR3 spans 15 residues, counting both ends. Germline lookup yields CDR1 MNHEY and CDR2 SVGAGI. The TCR originated in a man in his fifties or sixties with non-small cell lung cancer. The specimen sequenced was distant non-tumor lung tissue. This chain links TRBV6-5 with TRBJ1-1. CDR3 protein: CASSSRARLDTEAVS.